These T cell receptor beta chains were read from a single sample in a study of CD8+CD57+ T cells in acquired aplastic anemia. Each CDR3 protein gets one entry after TCRdb re-called the reads with MiXCR. The sample holds hundreds of thousands of distinct CDR3 sequences; 25% to 40% are singletons and the top ten take less than 0.85%. The specimen was sorted CD4+, CD8+, or CD8+CD57+ T cells (not recorded which) from PBMCs. These receptor sequences come from a human donor with aplastic anemia. CDR3s leave out the opening cysteine and the closing phenylalanine or tryptophan. Fields, in order: CDR3 protein, V gene, clone size. A row's size may be missing; if present it is once, few, many or a size class.

CDR3aa: ASSGGDTQY
v_gene: TRBV7-9
abundance: many

CDR3aa: ASILQGEGDTIY
v_gene: TRBV6-1
abundance: few

CDR3aa: ASNRNAGPNYGYT
v_gene: TRBV19
abundance: many

CDR3aa: ASSSVWGLSGQH
v_gene: TRBV6-5
abundance: .

CDR3aa: ATSRIDPGQPQH
v_gene: TRBV15
abundance: few

CDR3aa: ASSERGRISYEQY
v_gene: TRBV2
abundance: .

CDR3aa: ASSGGLAVLDTQY
v_gene: TRBV9
abundance: .

CDR3aa: ASSHSDQPQH
v_gene: TRBV14
abundance: .

CDR3aa: ASSQDLSGDTEAF
v_gene: TRBV4-2
abundance: .

CDR3aa: ASSQLGLAGSGAETQY
v_gene: TRBV4-1
abundance: .

CDR3aa: ASSVGLSGAYEQY
v_gene: TRBV9
abundance: .

CDR3aa: ASSHRLGPGNDNSPLH
v_gene: TRBV4-1
abundance: few

CDR3aa: ASSPAGTGALFNTGELF
v_gene: TRBV4-2
abundance: .

CDR3aa: ASSYLTGRVLGYT
v_gene: TRBV6-5
abundance: .

CDR3aa: ASSHDGYGANVLT
v_gene: TRBV7-9
abundance: .

CDR3aa: ASSAGTLLYNEQF
v_gene: TRBV5-1
abundance: .

CDR3aa: ASGSPGQGYNEQF
v_gene: TRBV7-2
abundance: .